Below, 4 T cell receptor beta chains from the same sample are listed, as sequenced in a study of T cells in Graves' hyperthyroidism and ophthalmopathy. TCR beta CDR3 regions were amplified from RNA transcripts. In the first-round RT-PCR of the TCR CDR3, the HTBI primer set was used. TCRdb analysed the multiplex PCR reads with MiXCR anew, one entry per CDR3 protein. The sample includes fewer than 200,000 distinct CDR3 sequences, roughly 9.4% of them seen just once. The sample consisted of blood. These receptors came from a young woman with Graves' hyperthyroidism that later progressed to Graves' ophthalmopathy.

This clonotype was observed many times. This sequence joins TRBV19 and TRBJ2-5; D is perhaps TRBD1 (7 bases). Looked up from germline, CDR1 is LNHDA and CDR2 is SQIVND (reference sequence). V dropped 5 bases and J dropped 6 bases, with 16 bases sitting between them. The CDR3 covers 14 residues. The CDR3 nucleotides are TGTGCCAGTAGTCAGGGGGGCCGTGGAAAGACCCAGTACTTC. It encodes CASSQGGRGKTQYF.

This clonotype was seen ten or more times. The J gene is TRBJ1-5, the V gene TRBV3-1; D call uncertain. The CDR3 has 14 amino acids. CDR1 and CDR2 (germline): LGHDT, YNNKEL (reference sequence). Trimming shortened V by 4 bases and J by 2 bases, and 9 bases separated the two germline ends. The CDR3 is CASSPMSGNQPQHF. Here the CDR3 DNA reads TGTGCCAGCAGCCCCATGAGTGGCAATCAGCCCCAGCATTTT.

This clonotype was observed many times. The chain recombines TRBV18 with TRBJ1-1; D is perhaps TRBD1 (5 bases). Germline V lookup: CDR1 KGHSH, CDR2 LQKENI. This CDR3 spans 16 amino acids. V lost 3 bases and J 1 base, leaving 15 bases between the germline ends. DNA for the CDR3: TGTGCCAGCTCACCGTCCGGGAACGGGGGGAACACTGAAGCTTTCTTT. Protein: CASSPSGNGGNTEAFF. Full variable domain (remainder filled in from reference TRBV18 and TRBJ1-1): NAGVMQNPRHLVRRRGQEARLRCSPMKGHSHVYWYRQLPEEGLKFMVYLQKENIIDESGMPKERFSAEFPKEGPSILRIQQVVRGDSAAYFCASSPSGNGGNTEAFFGQGTRLTVV.

This clonotype was counted at least ten times. This chain links TRBV2 with TRBJ2-1; 11 bases align to TRBD2. The ends lost 3 bases at V and 1 base at J; junction bases unmatched: 11. The length of the CDR3 is 19 residues. The germline gives CDR1 SNHLY, CDR2 FYNNEI. DNA of the CDR3: TGTGCCAGCAGTGATTTTATCCTAGCGGGAGGATTTTCCTACAATGAGCAGTTCTTC. Translation gives CASSDFILAGGFSYNEQFF.